A selection of T cell receptor beta chains follows, all from one sample in a study of HIV-infected patients and healthy controls. Each CDR3 protein is one row after TCRdb ran MiXCR on the 5' RACE reads. The sample holds about 9,600 distinct CDR3 sequences, around 7% seen once. The source material was blood, sampled before antiretroviral therapy. All receptors derive from an adult with HIV infection. CDR3s include the opening cysteine and the closing phenylalanine or tryptophan. Fields, in order: J gene, D gene, V gene, CDR3 protein. D genes are given only for firm matches.

J: TRBJ1-1; D: .; V: TRBV29-1; CDR3: CSVRGDVWMNTEAFF
J: TRBJ1-3; D: .; V: TRBV7-3; CDR3: CASSFGGSGNTIYF
J: TRBJ2-4; D: .; V: TRBV20-1; CDR3: CSAGLAKNIQYF
J: TRBJ2-3; D: TRBD2; V: TRBV20-1; CDR3: CSAALTSGGATDTQYF
J: TRBJ1-1; D: .; V: TRBV2; CDR3: CASSENPGLGTEAFF
J: TRBJ2-2; D: .; V: TRBV7-9; CDR3: CASSFASELFF
J: TRBJ2-7; D: TRBD1; V: TRBV27; CDR3: CASSFRDRGLFYEQYF
J: TRBJ1-1; D: TRBD1; V: TRBV4-3; CDR3: CASSPDRGNTEAFF
J: TRBJ2-1; D: TRBD2; V: TRBV20-1; CDR3: CSARDPPSGGHNEQFF
J: TRBJ2-5; D: TRBD2; V: TRBV3-1; CDR3: CASSRSGGQETQYF
J: TRBJ1-5; D: .; V: TRBV6-5; CDR3: CASSYTSNQPQHF
J: TRBJ1-1; D: .; V: TRBV14; CDR3: CASSQEGALATEAFF
J: TRBJ1-2; D: TRBD1; V: TRBV5-1; CDR3: CASSLVQGARDSYGYTF
J: TRBJ1-3; D: .; V: TRBV18; CDR3: CASSPTDDIGNTIYF
J: TRBJ2-2; D: TRBD2; V: TRBV3-1; CDR3: CASSQRSGGVYTGELFF
J: TRBJ2-7; D: .; V: TRBV11-2; CDR3: CASSPQTGDFYEQYF
J: TRBJ1-5; D: .; V: TRBV5-6; CDR3: CASSLGGFSNQPQHF
J: TRBJ1-5; D: TRBD1; V: TRBV7-9; CDR3: CASSRIQGNNQPQHF
J: TRBJ2-2; D: .; V: TRBV4-3; CDR3: CASSQDRSAANGELFF
J: TRBJ2-5; D: .; V: TRBV9; CDR3: CATSVEPGETQYF
J: TRBJ2-1; D: TRBD2; V: TRBV12-3/TRBV12-4; CDR3: CASSLERGYNEQFF
J: TRBJ2-3; D: TRBD2; V: TRBV7-3; CDR3: CASSLASGGFSTDTQYF
J: TRBJ1-5; D: .; V: TRBV7-2; CDR3: CASSLGSGHQPQHF
J: TRBJ2-3; D: TRBD2; V: TRBV7-2; CDR3: CASSSGRGGEDTQYF
J: TRBJ2-7; D: .; V: TRBV5-4; CDR3: CASSLWSERKNEQYF
J: TRBJ2-3; D: .; V: TRBV11-3; CDR3: CASSFHPGTSDTQYF
J: TRBJ1-2; D: TRBD1; V: TRBV28; CDR3: CASGGQGKNNYGYTF
J: TRBJ1-1; D: .; V: TRBV27; CDR3: CASSTHLPGLNTEAFF
J: TRBJ1-5; D: .; V: TRBV3-1; CDR3: CASSPSGGPEQPQHF
J: TRBJ1-2; D: .; V: TRBV6-5; CDR3: CASSYSAATNYGYTF
J: TRBJ2-2; D: .; V: TRBV28; CDR3: CASTISPTGELFF
J: TRBJ2-5; D: TRBD2; V: TRBV28; CDR3: CASSWGSGRKETQYF
J: TRBJ1-1; D: .; V: TRBV20-1; CDR3: CSARDKEGLEAFF
J: TRBJ2-5; D: .; V: TRBV5-1; CDR3: CASSPGTGTQETQYF
J: TRBJ2-1; D: TRBD2; V: TRBV13; CDR3: CASSFLAGDYNEQFF
J: TRBJ2-3; D: TRBD1; V: TRBV24-1; CDR3: CATSDPRDSNTDTQYF
J: TRBJ2-3; D: .; V: TRBV15; CDR3: CATGPGRTDTQYF
J: TRBJ2-2; D: .; V: TRBV9; CDR3: CASSVRRQETNTGELFF
J: TRBJ2-3; D: .; V: TRBV7-2; CDR3: CASIPVQPGATDTQYF
J: TRBJ2-3; D: TRBD2; V: TRBV4-2; CDR3: CASSQGSSGGYTDTQYF
J: TRBJ1-3; D: .; V: TRBV6-5; CDR3: CASSYGGVGNTIYF
J: TRBJ1-3; D: .; V: TRBV10-3; CDR3: CAISEPHTSGNTIYF
J: TRBJ2-7; D: .; V: TRBV7-9; CDR3: CASSLAGPVEQYF
J: TRBJ2-5; D: TRBD2; V: TRBV3-1; CDR3: CASSPPGELAGEETQYF
J: TRBJ2-5; D: TRBD1; V: TRBV10-3; CDR3: CAIARTGETQYF
J: TRBJ1-5; D: .; V: TRBV7-9; CDR3: CASSIGRDNQPQHF
J: TRBJ2-7; D: TRBD2; V: TRBV4-3; CDR3: CASSQATSGPYEQYF
J: TRBJ2-6; D: .; V: TRBV20-1; CDR3: CSARAGQAYSGANVLTF
J: TRBJ1-5; D: .; V: TRBV6-6; CDR3: CASGMKGIDQPQHF
J: TRBJ1-4; D: TRBD1; V: TRBV7-2; CDR3: CASSLGQGPNEKLFF
J: TRBJ1-1; D: .; V: TRBV29-1; CDR3: CSVEDLGELNTEAFF
J: TRBJ1-2; D: .; V: TRBV4-3; CDR3: CASSQGTVLNYGYTF
J: TRBJ2-3; D: .; V: TRBV20-1; CDR3: CSARDAGLFADTQYF
J: TRBJ2-1; D: .; V: TRBV18; CDR3: CASSPPIRDHNEQFF
J: TRBJ2-1; D: .; V: TRBV20-1; CDR3: CSARPLKVATPYNEQFF
J: TRBJ2-7; D: TRBD1; V: TRBV7-9; CDR3: CASRPGQGLFEQYF